The sequence of this T cell receptor beta chain was determined in a study of Ad26.COV2.S vaccination and SARS-CoV-2 variants. Treatment reported: roughly 18 received Ad26.COV2.S at low or high dose, single or two shots; 5 received placebo; per-sample allocation not given. The samples were gathered on day 63 after the first injection of vaccine or placebo. Points on this clone: Its antigen is unidentified.

Clones were read by immunoSEQ multiplex PCR, and TCRdb kept only the in-frame ones, dropping some. Found here are roughly 320,000 clones, around 90% of them singletons; the top ten hold roughly 3.6%. Whole-study results and caveats: There was reportedly substantial breadth in spike-specific CD8+ and CD4+ T cell responses after vaccination.

The source of this sequence is a person between 18 and 59 years old who received the Ad26.COV2.S COVID-19 vaccine or a placebo. The starting material was peripheral blood, obtained in a trial of Ad26.COV2.S vaccine versus placebo.

This chain's CDR3 is CASSEGSAGGQETQYF. The DNA of the CDR3 is TGTGCCAGCAGTGAAGGATCAGCGGGGGGCCAAGAGACCCAGTACTTC. The chain links TRBV6-1 to TRBJ2-5; 9 bases are shared with TRBD2. V was pared by 1 base and J by 1 base, with 4 bases of the junction left unmatched. Germline lookup yields CDR1 MNHNS and CDR2 SASEGT. The CDR3 has 16 residues.